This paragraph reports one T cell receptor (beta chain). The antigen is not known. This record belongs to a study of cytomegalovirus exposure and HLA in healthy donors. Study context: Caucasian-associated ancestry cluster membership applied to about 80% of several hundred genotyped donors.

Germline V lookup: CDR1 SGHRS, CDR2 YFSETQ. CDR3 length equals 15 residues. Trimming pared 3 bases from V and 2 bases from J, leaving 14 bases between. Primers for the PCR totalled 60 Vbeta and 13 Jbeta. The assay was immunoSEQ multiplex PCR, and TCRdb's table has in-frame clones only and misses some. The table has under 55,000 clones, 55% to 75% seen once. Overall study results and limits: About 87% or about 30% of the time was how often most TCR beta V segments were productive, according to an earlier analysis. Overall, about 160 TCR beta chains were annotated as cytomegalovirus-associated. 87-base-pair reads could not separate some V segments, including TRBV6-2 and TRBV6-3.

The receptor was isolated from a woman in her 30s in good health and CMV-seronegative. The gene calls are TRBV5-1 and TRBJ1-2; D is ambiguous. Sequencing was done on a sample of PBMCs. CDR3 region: CASSWGAGQNYGYTF. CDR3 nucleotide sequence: TGCGCCAGCAGCTGGGGAGCGGGTCAGAACTATGGCTACACCTTC.